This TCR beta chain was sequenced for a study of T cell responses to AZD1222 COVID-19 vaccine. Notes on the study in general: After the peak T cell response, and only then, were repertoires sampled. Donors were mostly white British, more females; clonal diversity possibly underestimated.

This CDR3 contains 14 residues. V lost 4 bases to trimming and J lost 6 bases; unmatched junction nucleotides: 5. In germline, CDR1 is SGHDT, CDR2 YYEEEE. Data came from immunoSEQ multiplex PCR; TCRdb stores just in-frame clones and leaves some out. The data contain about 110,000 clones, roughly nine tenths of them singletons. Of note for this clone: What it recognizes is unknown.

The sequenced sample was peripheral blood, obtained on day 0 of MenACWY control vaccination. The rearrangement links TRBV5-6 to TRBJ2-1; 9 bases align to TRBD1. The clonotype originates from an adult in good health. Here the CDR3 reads CASSPRQGGNEQFF. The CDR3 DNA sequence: TGTGCCAGCAGCCCGAGACAGGGGGGCAATGAGCAGTTCTTC.